This paragraph covers one TCR beta chain sequence. Antigen unknown. Controls had myeloablative marrow grafts with methotrexate and calcineurin inhibitor, sampled at 1 year. This specimen comes from a study of T cells after posttransplantation cyclophosphamide. Findings and caveats of the study: Blood and skin or GI T cell repertoires showed limited TRB overlap. Recipient CMV seropositivity and CMV reactivation strongly tracked TRB clonality. Donor CD8+ memory clones often dominated recipient blood repertoires at later times.

CDR1 and CDR2 (germline): PRHDT, FYEKMQ (reference sequence). The V gene end was trimmed by 4 bases and the J gene end by 2 bases; junction bases not matched to a gene: 6. This CDR3 comprises 15 residues. The method was immunoSEQ multiplex PCR; TCRdb's version includes in-frame clones alone and lacks a portion of them. The sample holds 20,000 to 25,000 clones, 85% to 90% seen once. V gene TRBV13 combines with J gene TRBJ2-3; 7 nucleotides match TRBD1. Sample: PBMCs, taken 350 to 400 days after allogeneic stem cell transplant with calcineurin inhibitor and methotrexate. The receptor was isolated from a female patient in her 30s who received an allogeneic stem cell transplant from an unrelated donor, was CMV-positive, and had acute and chronic GVHD. Among the T cells, some may be from the graft donor. CDR3 nucleotides: TGTGCCAGCAGCTCAGCGACAGGGCACACAGATACGCAGTATTTT. This codes for CASSSATGHTDTQYF.